The 11 T cell receptor beta chains below come from one sample, sequenced in a study of cytomegalovirus exposure and HLA in healthy donors. The study ran its PCR with 60 Vbeta and 13 Jbeta primers. Sequencing used immunoSEQ multiplex PCR; TCRdb keeps in-frame clones, though not all of them. The data contain 150,000 to 200,000 clones, 70% of them singletons. Material: PBMCs. All receptors derive from a man between 18 and 29 years old in good health and CMV-seropositive.

The chain links TRBV6-5 to TRBJ2-7; D remains unclear. CDR1 is MNHEY and CDR2 is SVGAGI in the germline V gene. Trimming cost V 0 bases and J 3 bases, with 15 bases left between them. CDR3 size: 16 residues. CDR3 protein: CASSYSAARSYYEQYV. The CDR3, as DNA: TGTGCCAGCAGTTACTCCGCAGCGCGTTCCTACTACGAGCAGTACGTC.

This clone was seen a single time. V usage is TRBV13 and J usage is TRBJ1-1, with 10 bases matching TRBD1. The ends lost 4 bases at V and 4 bases at J; junction bases unmatched: 6. From germline, CDR1 is PRHDT and CDR2 FYEKMQ (reference sequence). The CDR3 length is 15 residues. The DNA for the CDR3 is TGTGCCAGCAGCTCCATGGACAGGGGGGCCACTGAAGCTTTCTTT. Translation gives CASSSMDRGATEAFF.

V is TRBV5-1 and J is TRBJ2-6; D remains unclear. Between the trimmed V and J ends, which lost 2 bases and 0 bases, there was a span of 12 bases. The CDR3 has 17 amino acids. Germline V gene sequence: CDR1 SGHRS, CDR2 YFSETQ. The CDR3 DNA follows: TGCGCCAGCAGCTTTCTTACAGCTACCTCTGGGGCCAACGTCCTGACTTTC. It encodes CASSFLTATSGANVLTF. The full variable domain, its missing parts supplied by reference TRBV5-1 and TRBJ2-6, is KAGVTQTPRYLIKTRGQQVTLSCSPISGHRSVSWYQQTPGQGLQFLFEYFSETQRNKGNFPGRFSGRQFSNSRSEMNVSTLELGDSALYLCASSFLTATSGANVLTFGAGSRLTVL.

Worth noting for this clone: Other DNA sequences in the same sample also yield this CDR3. The chain uses TRBV30 and TRBJ1-5; 10 bases are a match to TRBD1. V shed 4 bases, J shed 7 bases, and the junction held 7 bases outside the gene matches. The germline gives CDR1 GTSNPN, CDR2 SVGIG (reference sequence). The CDR3 length is 14 residues. CDR3 in DNA: TGTGCCTGGACCCCGGGACAGGGGAACCAGCCCCAGCATTTT. Residues: CAWTPGQGNQPQHF. The whole variable domain, filled in from reference TRBV30 and TRBJ1-5, reads SQTIHQWPATLVQPVGSPLSLECTVEGTSNPNLYWYRQAAGRGLQLLFYSVGIGQISSEVPQNLSASRPQDRQFILSSKKLLLSDSGFYLCAWTPGQGNQPQHFGDGTRLSIL.

The rearrangement uses TRBV11-2 and TRBJ1-3, with no clear D. V lost 3 bases and J lost 0, with 9 bases in between. Germline V CDR1 and CDR2: SGHAT, FQNNGV. CDR3 size: 15 residues. The CDR3 spells CASSLSDSSGNTIYF. CDR3 coding DNA: TGTGCCAGCAGCTTGTCCGATAGCTCTGGAAACACCATATATTTT.

This clone was detected only once. This chain links TRBV10-1 with TRBJ2-2, with D unclear. The CDR3 spans 15 residues. The germline CDR1 and CDR2 sequences are WNHNN and SYGVQD (reference sequence). Trimming cost V 7 bases and J 5 bases, with 17 bases left between them. The CDR3 reads CASIGDDLLTGELFF. The DNA for the CDR3 is TGCGCCAGCATAGGAGACGATTTATTAACCGGGGAGCTGTTTTTT.

The chain carries TRBV7-3 and TRBJ1-6, with 10 nucleotides matching TRBD1. Trimming took 3 bases from V and 9 from J; bases not matched to a gene: 2. Germline V lookup: CDR1 SGHTA, CDR2 FQGTGA. This CDR3 comprises 14 residues. CDR3 nucleotide sequence: TGTGCCAGCAGCTTGACAGGGGGCCCTTCACCCCTCCACTTT. Protein sequence: CASSLTGGPSPLHF. The whole variable domain, remainder taken from reference TRBV7-3 and TRBJ1-6, is GAGVSQTPSNKVTEKGKYVELRCDPISGHTALYWYRQSLGQGPEFLIYFQGTGAADDSGLPNDRFFAVRPEGSVSTLKIQRTERGDSAVYLCASSLTGGPSPLHFGNGTRLTVT.

This clone has only a few counts. The chain uses TRBV5-5 and TRBJ1-1, with a tentative D call TRBD1 (6 bases). The germline V and J ends were trimmed by 0 bases and 2 bases, with 11 bases remaining between them. The CDR3 has 15 amino acids. Per germline, CDR1 SGHKS and CDR2 YYEKEE (reference sequence). DNA for the CDR3: TGTGCCAGCAGCTTGGGGCAGGGGATTAACACTGAAGCTTTCTTT. Translating it yields CASSLGQGINTEAFF. The full variable domain, its missing parts supplied by reference TRBV5-5 and TRBJ1-1, is DAGVTQSPTHLIKTRGQQVTLRCSPISGHKSVSWYQQVLGQGPQFIFQYYEKEERGRGNFPDRFSARQFPNYSSELNVNALLLGDSALYLCASSLGQGINTEAFFGQGTRLTVV.

This clone was seen just once. For the CDR3, the DNA is TGCGCCAGCAGCTTGGGGGCCTGGAATGAGCAGTTCTTC. Translating gives CASSLGAWNEQFF. This sequence joins TRBV5-1 and TRBJ2-1; D remains ambiguous. The length of the CDR3 is 13 residues. Germline CDR1 and CDR2: SGHRS and YFSETQ. V lost 0 bases, J lost 7 bases, and 8 bases lay in between.

Worth noting for this clone: The sample contains more than one DNA sequence encoding this CDR3. This chain joins TRBV9 and TRBJ1-5; TRBD1 matches at 7 bases. The V gene's germline CDR1 is SGDLS and CDR2 YYNGEE. CDR3 length equals 15 residues. V shed 2 bases and J 4 bases; nucleotides not matched to a gene: 6. CDR3 DNA sequence: TGTGCCAGCAGCGTCTCCGGGACAGCGAATCAGCCCCAGCATTTT. Encoded protein: CASSVSGTANQPQHF.

The chain has TRBV10-3 and TRBJ2-5; 11 bases are a match to TRBD1. The trim removed 7 bases at V and 4 bases at J, leaving 5 bases unmatched. CDR3 length: 14 residues. Germline assignment: CDR1 ENHRY and CDR2 SYGVKD. The CDR3 coding sequence is TGTGCCATCAAACCGGGACAGGGGGTAGAGACCCAGTACTTC. This gives the protein CAIKPGQGVETQYF.